Below, 28 T cell receptor beta chains from the same sample are listed, as sequenced in a study of shared clonotypes between healthy human individuals (TCRdb year 2020). Library creation used the immunoSEQ multiplex PCR assay. The table comes from immuneACCESS by way of TCRdb, which keeps in-frame sequences with V and J called. Part of the clones is missing from these tables; in studies checked, under half for an unresolved V gene and the rest for unknown reasons. The sample table lists 850,000 to 1,100,000 clones, approximately 80% of them with a count of one. Together, the top ten hold about 0.89% of the sample. Sequenced material: memory CD4+ T cells from PBMCs. The sample's cell subset or site label, in plain terms: CD45RA-negative fraction. The receptors come from a young man in good health. Some clones in this sample may be carry-over from other donors' samples.

With regard to this clone: It is likely a read error: a sequence one base away is far more abundant. The same CDR3 can be traced to other DNA sequences in this sample. The chain combines TRBV29-1 with TRBJ1-1, with 7 positions matching TRBD1. The CDR3 has 14 residues. Germline CDR1 and CDR2: SQVTM and ANQGSEA. Losses at the gene ends were 6 bases for V and 8 bases for J; bases not matched to a gene: 15. The CDR3 nucleotides are TGCAGCGTAGCAAACCGGGACAGCTTTTTGGAAGCTTTCTTT. It yields the protein CSVANRDSFLEAFF.

CDR3 nucleotide sequence: TGTGCCAGCAGCCCCCCAACTAGCCAAGAGACCCAGTACTTC. Translating it yields CASSPPTSQETQYF. This chain uses TRBV5-4 with TRBJ2-5; D possibly corresponds to TRBD2 (5 bases). V was cut by 4 bases and J by 1 base, with 11 bases left in between. Germline V gives CDR1 SGHNT, CDR2 YYREEE (reference sequence). The length of the CDR3 is 14 residues.

This chain connects TRBV11-2 to TRBJ1-1; D is undetermined. The CDR3 is 14 amino acids. CDR1 and CDR2 from the germline V gene are SGHAT and FQNNGV. Trimming stripped 0 bases from V and 7 bases from J, with 12 bases between. The CDR3 here is CASSLDYSTNEAFF. CDR3 nucleotides: TGTGCCAGCAGCTTAGATTACAGCACCAATGAAGCTTTCTTT. The full variable domain, its missing parts supplied by reference TRBV11-2 and TRBJ1-1, is EAGVAQSPRYKIIEKRQSVAFWCNPISGHATLYWYQQILGQGPKLLIQFQNNGVVDDSQLPKDRFSAERLKGVDSTLKIQPAKLEDSAVYLCASSLDYSTNEAFFGQGTRLTVV.

This clone came up a few times. The rearrangement uses TRBV7-8 and TRBJ1-5, with TRBD1 as a possible D gene (6 bases). The germline V gene encodes CDR1 SGHVS and CDR2 FQNEAQ. V was clipped by 4 bases and J by 5 bases, with 9 bases between them. The CDR3 spans 13 residues. DNA of the CDR3: TGTGCCAGCAGCTGGACAGCGGATCAGCCCCAGCATTTT. This sequence encodes CASSWTADQPQHF.

With respect to this clone: In the same sample, other DNA sequences code for this CDR3. CDR3 sequence reads: CASSFGGDTQYF. CDR3 DNA: TGTGCCAGCAGCTTCGGAGGAGATACGCAGTATTTT. The genes are TRBV11-3 and TRBJ2-3, with D perhaps TRBD2 (5 bases). From germline, CDR1 is SGHNT and CDR2 YENEEA. V dropped 3 bases and J dropped 5 bases, with 6 bases sitting between them. The CDR3 is 12 residues long.

This clone has a single count. Other DNA sequences within the sample encode an identical CDR3. The chain couples TRBV18 to TRBJ2-3; 9 nucleotides agree with TRBD2. The trim removed 1 base at V and 6 bases at J, leaving 8 bases unmatched. Per germline, CDR1 KGHSH and CDR2 LQKENI. The CDR3 covers 16 residues. CDR3 loop: CASSPLAGGPGDTQYF. As DNA, the CDR3 is TGTGCCAGCTCACCACTCGCGGGAGGGCCGGGGGATACGCAGTATTTT.

The chain is built from TRBV5-1 and TRBJ2-1; TRBD2 might be the D (6 bases). Germline loops: CDR1 SGHRS, CDR2 YFSETQ. The V end lost 1 base, the J end lost 4 bases, and 21 bases lay between the germline ends. The CDR3 has 18 residues. Here the CDR3 DNA reads TGCGCCAGCAGCTTGCTTGGCGGTTGGGACGGGAGATACAATGAGCAGTTCTTC. It codes for CASSLLGGWDGRYNEQFF.

The chain is built from TRBV9 and TRBJ1-2; 9 bases match TRBD1. Germline V gene sequence: CDR1 SGDLS, CDR2 YYNGEE. The J segment lost 8 bases and the V segment lost 6 bases, leaving 5 bases of the junction unmatched. The CDR3 is 12 residues long. The CDR3 coding sequence is TGTGCCAGCAACGGACAGGGGAACGGCTACACCTTC. Translated, it gives CASNGQGNGYTF.

Details on this clone: It may be a read error: a sequence one base away is much more abundant. The sample holds other DNA sequences that translate to the same CDR3. The chain employs TRBV7-2 and TRBJ1-5; 9 positions agree with TRBD1. Per germline, CDR1 SGHTA and CDR2 FQGNSA. The CDR3 spans 13 residues. The ends lost 4 bases at V and 5 bases at J; junction bases unmatched: 0. CDR3 sequence: CASSWDRDQPQHF. The CDR3 region has the DNA TGTGCCAGCAGCTGGGACAGGGATCAGCCCCAGCATTTT.

J is TRBJ2-2 and V is TRBV6-4, with D uncertain. Trimming stripped 3 bases from V and 4 bases from J, with 6 bases between. The CDR3 spans 13 residues. Per germline, CDR1 MRHNA and CDR2 SNTAGT. DNA for the CDR3: TGTGCCAGCAGTGAGGTTAGCACCGGGGAGCTGTTTTTT. Translation: CASSEVSTGELFF.

This clone was picked up many times. The rearrangement links TRBV7-8 to TRBJ1-3; D ambiguous. Germline V gives CDR1 SGHVS, CDR2 FQNEAQ. The CDR3 is 13 amino acids. V shed 2 bases and J shed 4 bases, with 6 bases lying between them. CDR3 nucleotides: TGTGCCAGCAGCTTATCGGAGGGAAACACCATATATTTT. It translates to CASSLSEGNTIYF. The full variable domain, in which reference TRBV7-8 and TRBJ1-3 provide the parts outside the CDR3, is GAGVSQSPRYKVAKRGQDVALRCDPISGHVSLFWYQQALGQGPEFLTYFQNEAQLDKSGLPSDRFFAERPEGSVSTLKIQRTQQEDSAVYLCASSLSEGNTIYFGEGSWLTVV.

In its sample, this clone was seen a few times. The gene calls are TRBV30 and TRBJ2-5, with TRBD2 identical over 12 bases. The CDR3 contains 15 residues. With V trimmed by 3 bases and J by 9 bases, 11 bases remained unmatched. CDR1 GTSNPN and CDR2 SVGIG come from the germline V gene (reference sequence). CDR3 nucleotides: TGTGCCTGGAGATCCCCGGGGCTAGCGGGAGGGGCCCAGTACTTC. As protein: CAWRSPGLAGGAQYF.

This chain uses TRBV28 with TRBJ1-2, with 7 bases fitting TRBD1. The CDR3 runs to 14 residues. Trimming cost V 5 bases and J 0 bases; bases outside gene matches: 3. Looked up from germline, CDR1 is MDHEN and CDR2 is SYDVKM. DNA for the CDR3: TGTGCCAGCAGTCAGGGGGGGTCTAACTATGGCTACACCTTC. Protein: CASSQGGSNYGYTF.

Remarks on this clone: Other DNA variants within this sample encode the same CDR3. The chain combines TRBV5-6 with TRBJ2-7, with D uncertain. Germline V gene data show CDR1 as SGHDT and CDR2 as YYEEEE. Trimming pared 1 base from V and 2 bases from J, leaving 7 bases between. This CDR3 spans 13 amino acids. In nucleotides, the CDR3 is TGTGCCAGCAGCTTGCCCGGTACCTACGAGCAGTACTTC. Translating gives CASSLPGTYEQYF. The entire variable domain, with the rest obtained from reference TRBV5-6 and TRBJ2-7, is as follows: DAGVTQSPTHLIKTRGQQVTLRCSPKSGHDTVSWYQQALGQGPQFIFQYYEEEERQRGNFPDRFSGHQFPNYSSELNVNALLLGDSALYLCASSLPGTYEQYFGPGTRLTVT.

The rearrangement joins TRBV28 to TRBJ1-3, with D perhaps matching TRBD1 (5 bases). The CDR3 runs 16 residues. The V gene's germline CDR1 is MDHEN and CDR2 SYDVKM. Trimming removed 6 bases from V and 2 bases from J, with 17 bases in between. Here the CDR3 reads CASSSPGTRTGNTIYF. The CDR3 DNA sequence: TGTGCCAGCAGCTCCCCCGGGACCCGGACTGGAAACACCATATATTTT.

This chain connects TRBV5-1 to TRBJ2-5; maybe TRBD2 (6 bases). V was clipped by 2 bases and J by 5 bases, with 10 bases between them. Per the germline V gene, CDR1 is SGHRS and CDR2 is YFSETQ. This CDR3 has 13 residues. This chain's CDR3 is CASSFTREETQYF. The CDR3 nucleotides read TGCGCCAGCAGCTTCACCCGGGAGGAGACCCAGTACTTC.

This clone has at least ten counts. V gene TRBV5-6 combines with J gene TRBJ2-1, with 11 bases matching TRBD2. The CDR3 consists of 17 residues. The trim removed 3 bases at V and 3 bases at J, leaving 8 bases unmatched. CDR1 SGHDT and CDR2 YYEEEE come from the germline V gene. CDR3 residues: CASSSLAGGNLYNEQFF. CDR3 DNA: TGTGCCAGCAGCTCCTTAGCGGGAGGGAACCTCTACAATGAGCAGTTCTTC.

The CDR3 DNA follows: TGTGCCAGCAGCCTAATAAAAGGAGGGGAGACCCAGTACTTC. Translation gives CASSLIKGGETQYF. This chain uses TRBV2 with TRBJ2-5, with a tentative D call TRBD2 (6 bases). Germline loops: CDR1 SNHLY, CDR2 FYNNEI. V lost 6 bases, J lost 5 bases, and 16 bases lay in between. This CDR3 is built from 14 residues.

The chain's CDR3 is CASSSLTGGNEQFF. The CDR3, as DNA: TGCGCCAGCAGTTCTCTAACGGGCGGCAATGAGCAGTTCTTC. The chain couples TRBV5-1 to TRBJ2-1; no clear D. Germline lookup yields CDR1 SGHRS and CDR2 YFSETQ. With 5 bases removed from V and 6 bases from J, the gap between germline ends came to 15 bases. The CDR3 has 14 amino acids.

The V call is TRBV28, the J call TRBJ1-5; D not certain. The CDR3 is 15 residues long. V dropped 5 bases and J dropped 5 bases, with 16 bases sitting between them. The germline V gene encodes CDR1 MDHEN and CDR2 SYDVKM. The CDR3 DNA is TGTGCCAGCAGTCCCCTCCGTGCCGGATATCAGCCCCAGCATTTT. It yields the protein CASSPLRAGYQPQHF.

This clone turned up a few times. The gene calls are TRBV7-8 and TRBJ2-3, with D possibly matching TRBD2 (6 bases). Trimming pared 4 bases from V and 0 bases from J, leaving 17 bases between. Germline loops: CDR1 SGHVS, CDR2 FQNEAQ. This CDR3 contains 17 residues. In DNA form, the CDR3 reads TGTGCCAGCAGCTCCGGGACTGGGACGGTCAGCACAGATACGCAGTATTTT. Encoded protein: CASSSGTGTVSTDTQYF.

The chain employs TRBV5-4 and TRBJ2-3; 9 bases align to TRBD2. The V gene's germline CDR1 is SGHNT and CDR2 YYREEE (reference sequence). V trimming: 4 bases; J trimming: 4 bases; junction bases outside the gene matches: 7. The CDR3 is made up of 15 amino acids. In DNA, the CDR3 is TGTGCCAGCAGCGCATCTAGCGGGATGGCAGATACGCAGTATTTT. Amino acids: CASSASSGMADTQYF. Together with reference TRBV5-4 and TRBJ2-3, the CDR3 gives the full variable domain: ETGVTQSPTHLIKTRGQQVTLRCSSQSGHNTVSWYQQALGQGPQFIFQYYREEENGRGNFPPRFSGLQFPNYSSELNVNALELDDSALYLCASSASSGMADTQYFGPGTRLTVL.

The chain is built from TRBV6-4 and TRBJ1-1; D not resolved. CDR3 length equals 12 residues. V was cut by 0 bases and J by 8 bases, with 7 bases left in between. Germline V gene lookup returns CDR1 MRHNA and CDR2 SNTAGT. The CDR3: CASSDSGGEAFF. The CDR3 DNA follows: TGTGCCAGCAGTGACTCGGGAGGCGAAGCTTTCTTT.

The sample holds one count of this clone. The chain links TRBV5-1 to TRBJ2-7; 10 nucleotides agree with TRBD1. The V gene's germline CDR1 is SGHRS and CDR2 YFSETQ. V dropped 0 bases and J dropped 7; count of bases not matched to a gene: 7. The CDR3 sequence is 15 residues long. CDR3 coding DNA: TGCGCCAGCAGCTTGGTGGGGACAGGGGAGGAAGAGCAGTACTTC. Protein: CASSLVGTGEEEQYF.

The chain has TRBV6-6 and TRBJ2-3, with D maybe TRBD2 (5 bases). The CDR3 length is 14 residues. The V gene lost 5 bases and the J gene lost 0 bases, with 9 bases spanning the gap. Germline V gene data show CDR1 as MNHNY and CDR2 as SVGAGI (reference sequence). CDR3 amino acids: CASSPDSSTDTQYF. The CDR3 coding sequence is TGTGCCAGCAGTCCGGACTCGAGCACAGATACGCAGTATTTT.

Only a few counts were recorded for this clone. V gene TRBV18 combines with J gene TRBJ1-5; D gene unclear. CDR1 and CDR2 (germline): KGHSH, LQKENI. The CDR3 loop spans 15 amino acids. V dropped 6 bases and J dropped 4 bases, with 16 bases sitting between them. CDR3 DNA sequence: TGTGCCAGCTCTCCCGTGGAAGGCAGGAATCAGCCCCAGCATTTT. The encoded protein is CASSPVEGRNQPQHF.

This clone was found a few times. The chain combines TRBV5-6 with TRBJ2-7; the match to TRBD1 covers 9 bases. The junction had 6 bases not matched to a gene; V was cut back by 1 base and J by 10 bases. Germline loops: CDR1 SGHDT, CDR2 YYEEEE. This CDR3 comprises 13 residues. The CDR3 protein is CASSLRTGEIQYF. DNA for the CDR3: TGTGCCAGCAGCTTGAGGACAGGGGAGATACAGTACTTC.

This clone was seen only once. The chain joins TRBV2 to TRBJ1-2; TRBD1 agrees at 10 bases. CDR1 SNHLY and CDR2 FYNNEI come from the germline V gene. The length of the CDR3 is 16 residues. Losses at the gene ends were 6 bases for V and 3 bases for J; bases not matched to a gene: 10. DNA for the CDR3: TGTGCCAGCAGAGATCCGGGACAGGGGTTTTACTATGGCTACACCTTC. It codes for CASRDPGQGFYYGYTF.